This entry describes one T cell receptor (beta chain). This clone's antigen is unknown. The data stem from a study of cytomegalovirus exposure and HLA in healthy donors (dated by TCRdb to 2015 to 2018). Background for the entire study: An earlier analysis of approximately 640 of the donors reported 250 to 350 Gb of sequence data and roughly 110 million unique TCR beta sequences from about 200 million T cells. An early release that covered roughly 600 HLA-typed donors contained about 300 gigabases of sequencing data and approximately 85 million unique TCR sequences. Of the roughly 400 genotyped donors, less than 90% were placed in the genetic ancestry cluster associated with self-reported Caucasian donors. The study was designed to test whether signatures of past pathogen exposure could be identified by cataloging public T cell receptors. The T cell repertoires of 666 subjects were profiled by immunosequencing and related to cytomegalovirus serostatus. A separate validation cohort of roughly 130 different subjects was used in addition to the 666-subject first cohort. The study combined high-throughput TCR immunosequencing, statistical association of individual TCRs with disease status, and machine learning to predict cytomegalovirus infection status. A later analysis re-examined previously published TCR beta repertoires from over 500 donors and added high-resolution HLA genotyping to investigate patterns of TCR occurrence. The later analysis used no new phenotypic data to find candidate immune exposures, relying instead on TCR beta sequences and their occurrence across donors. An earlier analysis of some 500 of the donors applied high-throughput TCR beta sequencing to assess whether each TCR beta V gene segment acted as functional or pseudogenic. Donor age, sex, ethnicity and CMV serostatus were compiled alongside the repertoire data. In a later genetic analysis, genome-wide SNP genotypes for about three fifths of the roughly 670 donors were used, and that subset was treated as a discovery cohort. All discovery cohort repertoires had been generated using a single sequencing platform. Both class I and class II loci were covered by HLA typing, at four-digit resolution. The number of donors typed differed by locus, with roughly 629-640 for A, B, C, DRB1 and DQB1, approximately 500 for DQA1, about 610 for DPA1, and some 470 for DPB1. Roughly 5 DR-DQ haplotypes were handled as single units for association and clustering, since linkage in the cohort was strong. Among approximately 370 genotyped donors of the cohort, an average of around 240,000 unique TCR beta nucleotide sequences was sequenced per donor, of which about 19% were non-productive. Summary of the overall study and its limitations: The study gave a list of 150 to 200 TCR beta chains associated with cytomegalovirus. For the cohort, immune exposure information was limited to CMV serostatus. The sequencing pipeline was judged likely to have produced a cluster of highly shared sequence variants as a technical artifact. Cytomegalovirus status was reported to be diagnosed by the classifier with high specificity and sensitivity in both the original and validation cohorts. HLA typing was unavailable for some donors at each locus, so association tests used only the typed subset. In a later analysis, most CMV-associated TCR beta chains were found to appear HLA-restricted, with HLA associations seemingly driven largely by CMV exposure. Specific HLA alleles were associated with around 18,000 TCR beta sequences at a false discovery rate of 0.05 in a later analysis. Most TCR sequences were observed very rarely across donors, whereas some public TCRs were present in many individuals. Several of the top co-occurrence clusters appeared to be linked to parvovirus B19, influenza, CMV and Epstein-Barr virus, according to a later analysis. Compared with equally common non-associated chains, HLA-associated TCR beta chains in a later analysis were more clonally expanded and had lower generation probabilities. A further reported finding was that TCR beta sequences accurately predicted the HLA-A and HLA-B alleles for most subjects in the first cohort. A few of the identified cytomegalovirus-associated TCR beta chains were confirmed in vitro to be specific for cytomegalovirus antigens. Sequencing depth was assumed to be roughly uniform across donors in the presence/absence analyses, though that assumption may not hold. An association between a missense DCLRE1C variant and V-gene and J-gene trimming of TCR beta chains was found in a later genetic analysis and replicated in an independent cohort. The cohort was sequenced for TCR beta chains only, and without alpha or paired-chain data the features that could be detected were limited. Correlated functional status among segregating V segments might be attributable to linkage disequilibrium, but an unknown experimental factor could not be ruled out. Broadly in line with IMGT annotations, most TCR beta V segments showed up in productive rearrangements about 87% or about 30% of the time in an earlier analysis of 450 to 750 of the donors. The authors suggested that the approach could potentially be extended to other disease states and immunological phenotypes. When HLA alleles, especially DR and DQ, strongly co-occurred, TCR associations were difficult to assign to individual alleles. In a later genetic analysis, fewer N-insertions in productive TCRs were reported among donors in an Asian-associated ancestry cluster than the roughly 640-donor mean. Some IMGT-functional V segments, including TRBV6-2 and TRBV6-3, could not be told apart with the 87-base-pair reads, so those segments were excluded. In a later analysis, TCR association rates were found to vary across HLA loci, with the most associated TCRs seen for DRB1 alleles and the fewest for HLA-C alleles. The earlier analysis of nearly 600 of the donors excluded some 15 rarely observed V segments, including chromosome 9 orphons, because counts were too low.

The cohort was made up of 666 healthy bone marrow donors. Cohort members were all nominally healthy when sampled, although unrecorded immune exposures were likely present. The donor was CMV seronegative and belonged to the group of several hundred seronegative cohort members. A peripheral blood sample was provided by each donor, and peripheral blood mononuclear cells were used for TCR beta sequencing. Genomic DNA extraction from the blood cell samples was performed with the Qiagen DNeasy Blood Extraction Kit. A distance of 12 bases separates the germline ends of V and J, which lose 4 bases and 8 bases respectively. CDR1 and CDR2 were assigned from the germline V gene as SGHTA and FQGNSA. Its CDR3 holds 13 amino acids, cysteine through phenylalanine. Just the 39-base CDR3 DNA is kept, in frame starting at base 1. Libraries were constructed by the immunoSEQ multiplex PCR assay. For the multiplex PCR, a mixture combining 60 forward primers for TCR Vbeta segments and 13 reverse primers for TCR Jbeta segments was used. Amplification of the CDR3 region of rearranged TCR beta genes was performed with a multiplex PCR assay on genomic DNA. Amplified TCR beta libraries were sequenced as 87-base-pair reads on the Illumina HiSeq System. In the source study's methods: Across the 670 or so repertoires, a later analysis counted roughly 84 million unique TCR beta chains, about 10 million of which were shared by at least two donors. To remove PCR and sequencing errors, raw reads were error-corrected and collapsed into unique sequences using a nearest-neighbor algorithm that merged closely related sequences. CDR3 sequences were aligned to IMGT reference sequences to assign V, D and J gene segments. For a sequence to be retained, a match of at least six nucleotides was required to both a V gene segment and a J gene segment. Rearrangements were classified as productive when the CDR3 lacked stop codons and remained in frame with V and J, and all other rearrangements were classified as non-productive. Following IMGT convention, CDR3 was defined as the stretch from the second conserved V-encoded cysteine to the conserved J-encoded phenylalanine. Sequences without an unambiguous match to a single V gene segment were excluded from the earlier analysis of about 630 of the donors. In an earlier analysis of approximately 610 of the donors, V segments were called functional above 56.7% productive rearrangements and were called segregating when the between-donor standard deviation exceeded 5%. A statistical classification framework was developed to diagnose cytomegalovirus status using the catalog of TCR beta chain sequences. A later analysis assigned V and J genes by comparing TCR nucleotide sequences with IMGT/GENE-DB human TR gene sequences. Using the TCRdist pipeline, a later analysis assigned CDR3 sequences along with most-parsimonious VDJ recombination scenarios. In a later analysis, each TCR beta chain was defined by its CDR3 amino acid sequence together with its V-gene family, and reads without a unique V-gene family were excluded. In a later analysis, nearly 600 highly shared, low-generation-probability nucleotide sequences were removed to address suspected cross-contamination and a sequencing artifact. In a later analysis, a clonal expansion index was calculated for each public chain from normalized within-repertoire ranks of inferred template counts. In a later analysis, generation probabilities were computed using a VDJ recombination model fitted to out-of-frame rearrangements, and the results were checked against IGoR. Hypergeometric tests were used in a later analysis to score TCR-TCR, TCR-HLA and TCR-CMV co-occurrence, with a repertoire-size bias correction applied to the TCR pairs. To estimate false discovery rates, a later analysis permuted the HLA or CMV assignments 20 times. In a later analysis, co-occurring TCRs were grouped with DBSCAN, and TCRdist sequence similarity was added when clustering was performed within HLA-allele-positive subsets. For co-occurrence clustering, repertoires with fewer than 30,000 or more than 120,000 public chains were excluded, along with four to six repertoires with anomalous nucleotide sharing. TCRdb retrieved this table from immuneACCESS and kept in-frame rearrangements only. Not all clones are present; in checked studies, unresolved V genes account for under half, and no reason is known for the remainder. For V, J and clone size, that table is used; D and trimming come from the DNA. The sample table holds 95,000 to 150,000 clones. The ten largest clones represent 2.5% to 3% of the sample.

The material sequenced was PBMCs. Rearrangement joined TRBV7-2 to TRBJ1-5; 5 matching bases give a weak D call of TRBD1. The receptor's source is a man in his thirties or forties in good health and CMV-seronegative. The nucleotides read TGTGCCAGCAGCTCAGGGCCAAATGAGCCCCAGCATTTT. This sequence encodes CASSSGPNEPQHF.